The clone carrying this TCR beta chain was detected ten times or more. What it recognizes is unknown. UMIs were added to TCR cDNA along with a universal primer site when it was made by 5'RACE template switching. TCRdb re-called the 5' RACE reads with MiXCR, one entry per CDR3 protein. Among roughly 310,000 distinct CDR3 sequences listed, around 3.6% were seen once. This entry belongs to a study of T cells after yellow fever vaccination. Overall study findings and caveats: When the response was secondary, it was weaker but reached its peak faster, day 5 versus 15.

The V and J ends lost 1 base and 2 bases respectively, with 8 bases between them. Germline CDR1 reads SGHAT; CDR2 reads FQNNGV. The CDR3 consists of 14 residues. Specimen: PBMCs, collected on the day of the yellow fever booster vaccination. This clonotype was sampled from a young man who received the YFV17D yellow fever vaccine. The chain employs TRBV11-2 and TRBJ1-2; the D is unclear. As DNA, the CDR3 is TGTGCCAGCAGCTTAGGGGCGATAAACTATGGCTACACCTTC. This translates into CASSLGAINYGYTF.